The 24 T cell receptor beta chains reported below all come from one sample, sequenced in a study of shared clonotypes between healthy human individuals. Method: immunoSEQ multiplex PCR; TCRdb's copy keeps in-frame clones and lacks some. The sample carries millions of clones, 85% to 95% recorded once. The sequencing input was naive CD4+ T cells sorted from blood. As for subset: CD45RA+ positively selected. These receptors were collected from a man aged 18 to 30 in good health.

The V call is TRBV12-1, the J call TRBJ2-1; TRBD2 is the table's D call, not checked against the DNA. TRBV12-1 is a known pseudogene. This CDR3 comprises 10 residues. The DNA of the CDR3 is TGTGCCAGCAAGAGTAAGAGTCGGTTCTTC. The encoded protein is CASKSKSRFF.

The chain carries TRBV18 and TRBJ2-4; possible D gene TRBD2, 6 bases. The CDR3 covers 18 residues. Trimming left V 0 bases short and J 4 bases short, with 19 bases between. Germline V gives CDR1 KGHSH, CDR2 LQKENI. CDR3 region: CASSPPEGTRPTKNIQYF. The CDR3 nucleotides are TGTGCCAGCTCACCACCGGAGGGTACGAGACCTACAAAAAACATTCAGTACTTC.

V usage is TRBV5-1 and J usage is TRBJ2-2; no definite D call. V lost 1 base to trimming and J lost 4 bases, with 11 bases between them. Germline V gene data show CDR1 as SGHRS and CDR2 as YFSETQ. The CDR3 spans 15 residues. CDR3: CASSLYSRPTGELFF. The CDR3 DNA follows: TGCGCCAGCAGCTTGTACTCGCGCCCCACCGGGGAGCTGTTTTTT.

V gene TRBV7-2 combines with J gene TRBJ2-2, with 7 bases identical to TRBD2. Germline CDR1 SGHTA, CDR2 FQGNSA. The CDR3 spans 13 residues. Trimming at V came to 5 bases and at J to 7 bases, leaving 4 bases not matched to a gene. CDR3 sequence reads: CASSNGLVGELFF. CDR3 DNA: TGTGCCAGCAGCAACGGACTAGTCGGGGAGCTGTTTTTT.

The chain combines TRBV2 with TRBJ1-2; 7 positions match TRBD1. The CDR3 runs to 14 residues. J lost 4 bases, V lost 7 bases, and 9 bases had no gene match. Germline assignment: CDR1 SNHLY and CDR2 FYNNEI. The DNA of the CDR3 is TGTGCCAGCACCCCTACAGGGGTGAGCTATGGCTACACCTTC. This sequence encodes CASTPTGVSYGYTF.

The rearrangement uses TRBV6-1 and TRBJ1-2; D gene uncertain. V was cut by 2 bases and J by 8 bases, with 15 bases left in between. Germline V gene lookup returns CDR1 MNHNS and CDR2 SASEGT. The CDR3 is made up of 14 amino acids. DNA for the CDR3: TGTGCCAGCAGTGAAATGGATCCCCCCCGGGGCTACACCTTC. Translated: CASSEMDPPRGYTF.

The chain combines TRBV7-2 with TRBJ1-6; D may be TRBD1 (6 bases). CDR3 length equals 15 residues. From germline, CDR1 is SGHTA and CDR2 FQGNSA. With 0 bases removed from V and 10 bases from J, the gap between germline ends came to 13 bases. The DNA of the CDR3 is TGTGCCAGCAGCTTAGCCCTCACAGGGTTCTCACCCCTCCACTTT. This encodes CASSLALTGFSPLHF.

V gene TRBV9 combines with J gene TRBJ2-5; 10 nucleotides line up with TRBD2. The CDR3 runs to 17 residues. V lost 0 bases, J lost 5 bases, and 10 bases stayed unmatched. From germline, CDR1 is SGDLS and CDR2 YYNGEE. The CDR3 DNA reads as TGTGCCAGCAGCGTAGAACCTAGCGGGAGCTCCGGGGAGACCCAGTACTTC. Its translation is CASSVEPSGSSGETQYF.

CDR3 DNA: TGTGCCAGCAGTCGCCGTGACAGACTCAATCAGCCCCAGCATTTT. Translating gives CASSRRDRLNQPQHF. J is TRBJ1-5 and V is TRBV28, with D tentatively TRBD1 (5 bases). Germline CDR1 and CDR2: MDHEN and SYDVKM. Trimming stripped 5 bases from V and 3 bases from J, with 14 bases between. The CDR3 is 15 residues long. The variable domain in full, with the rest retrieved from reference TRBV28 and TRBJ1-5, is DVKVTQSSRYLVKRTGEKVFLECVQDMDHENMFWYRQDPGLGLRLIYFSYDVKMKEKGDIPEGYSVSREKKERFSLILESASTNQTSMYLCASSRRDRLNQPQHFGDGTRLSIL.

The CDR3 coding sequence is TGTGCCTGGAACCCGGGACTAGCGGGGGTACAAGAGACCCAGTACTTC. This codes for CAWNPGLAGVQETQYF. The chain joins TRBV30 to TRBJ2-5; TRBD2 agrees at 14 bases. CDR3 length: 16 residues. The V gene end was trimmed by 4 bases and the J gene end by 2 bases; junction bases not matched to a gene: 6. Germline V lookup: CDR1 GTSNPN, CDR2 SVGIG (reference sequence).

Regarding this clone: The same CDR3 also results from other DNA sequences found in this sample. The chain couples TRBV18 to TRBJ1-4; a weak D match, TRBD1 (5 bases). The length of the CDR3 is 14 residues. V dropped 3 bases and J dropped 2 bases, with 7 bases sitting between them. Germline CDR1 KGHSH, CDR2 LQKENI. The CDR3 sequence: CASSPGATNEKLFF. In DNA, the CDR3 is TGTGCCAGCTCACCTGGGGCTACTAATGAAAAACTGTTTTTT.

The chain employs TRBV30 and TRBJ1-4; tentatively, D is TRBD1 (6 bases). CDR3 length: 13 residues. Germline V CDR1 and CDR2: GTSNPN, SVGIG (reference sequence). The V end lost 1 base, the J end lost 7 bases, and 10 bases lay between the germline ends. CDR3 nucleotide sequence: TGTGCCTGGAGTGCGGCAGGGGCTGAAAAACTGTTTTTT. Translation: CAWSAAGAEKLFF.

Concerning this clone: Distinct nucleotide sequences in the sample also encode this CDR3. The chain joins TRBV7-2 to TRBJ2-7, with 7 nucleotides matching TRBD2. V shed 1 base, J shed 0 bases, and the junction held 3 bases outside the gene matches. In germline, CDR1 is SGHTA, CDR2 FQGNSA. The CDR3 runs to 15 residues. The CDR3: CASSLERGSSYEQYF. DNA of the CDR3: TGTGCCAGCAGCTTAGAGCGGGGTAGCTCCTACGAGCAGTACTTC. Full variable domain (outside the CDR3, taken from reference TRBV7-2 and TRBJ2-7): GAGVSQSPSNKVTEKGKDVELRCDPISGHTALYWYRQSLGQGLEFLIYFQGNSAPDKSGLPSDRFSAERTGGSVSTLTIQRTQQEDSAVYLCASSLERGSSYEQYFGPGTRLTVT.

The rearrangement uses TRBV5-4 and TRBJ2-3; no reliable D call. Germline-derived CDR1 and CDR2 are SGHNT and YYREEE (reference sequence). V was cut by 4 bases and J by 3 bases, with 9 bases left in between. The CDR3 is 13 amino acids. In DNA, the CDR3 is TGTGCCAGCAGCGTCGTGACTACAGATACGCAGTATTTT. This translates into CASSVVTTDTQYF.

This chain uses TRBV6-5 with TRBJ1-1; weak D call: TRBD1 (5 bases). The germline V and J ends were trimmed by 6 bases and 4 bases, with 18 bases remaining between them. The CDR3 runs to 15 residues. CDR1 is MNHEY and CDR2 is SVGAGI in the germline V gene. The CDR3 protein is CASRQGTKRGTEAFF. DNA for the CDR3: TGTGCCAGCAGACAAGGGACGAAACGAGGCACTGAAGCTTTCTTT.

The rearrangement joins TRBV4-1 to TRBJ1-4; D may be TRBD1 (6 bases). V lost 6 bases, J lost 8 bases, and 16 bases lay in between. This CDR3 spans 14 amino acids. From germline, CDR1 is MGHRA and CDR2 YSYEKL. Here the CDR3 DNA reads TGCGCCAGCAGGCAACAGGGTATGGGGGAAAAACTGTTTTTT. Its translation: CASRQQGMGEKLFF.

This clone was seen once. The chain couples TRBV5-1 to TRBJ2-7; maybe TRBD1 (6 bases). The CDR3 totals 13 residues. V was cut by 2 bases and J by 9 bases, with 15 bases left in between. Germline values: CDR1 SGHRS, CDR2 YFSETQ. CDR3 residues: CASSLGMTGGQYF. The CDR3 bases are TGCGCCAGCAGCTTAGGGATGACAGGAGGGCAGTACTTC.

Comments on this clone: Other nucleotide sequences in the sample specify the same CDR3. This chain uses TRBV12-5 with TRBJ1-3; D unclear. This CDR3 is built from 16 residues. V was cut by 6 bases and J by 0 bases, with 15 bases left in between. Germline V gene sequence: CDR1 LGHNT, CDR2 FRNRAP. The CDR3 spells CASGHSNLNSGNTIYF. CDR3 DNA: TGTGCTAGTGGCCATTCCAACCTGAACTCTGGAAACACCATATATTTT.

With respect to this clone: The sample carries other DNA sequences with the same CDR3. The chain recombines TRBV18 with TRBJ2-7; TRBD2 agrees at 9 bases. In germline, CDR1 is KGHSH, CDR2 LQKENI. The V and J ends lost 3 bases and 4 bases, in that order; junction bases with no gene match: 7. The CDR3 runs to 15 residues. The CDR3 coding sequence is TGTGCCAGCTCACCTCCGGGACTAGCATCATACGAGCAGTACTTC. Translating gives CASSPPGLASYEQYF.

The rearrangement links TRBV2 to TRBJ2-1; D may be TRBD2 (5 bases). The CDR3 runs 18 residues. V dropped 4 bases and J dropped 0 bases, with 19 bases sitting between them. CDR1 and CDR2 (germline): SNHLY, FYNNEI. CDR3 protein: CASSGVVRGPSSYNEQFF. DNA for the CDR3: TGTGCCAGCAGTGGGGTAGTACGGGGTCCTAGCTCCTACAATGAGCAGTTCTTC.

The rearrangement links TRBV6-5 to TRBJ2-2; possibly TRBD1 for D (6 bases). The CDR3 sequence is 16 residues long. Germline V lookup: CDR1 MNHEY, CDR2 SVGAGI. V gave up 2 bases and J gave up 4 bases, with 14 bases separating them. The CDR3 is CASSYVQGYGTGELFF. The CDR3 DNA sequence: TGTGCCAGCAGTTACGTACAGGGATACGGCACCGGGGAGCTGTTTTTT.

The V gene is TRBV7-2, the J gene TRBJ2-7; a possible D gene is TRBD1 (6 bases). The germline V gene has CDR1 SGHTA and CDR2 FQGNSA. This CDR3 spans 14 amino acids. The germline V and J ends were trimmed by 5 bases and 2 bases, with 13 bases remaining between them. The CDR3 DNA sequence: TGTGCCAGCAGCACCGGGACAAATACCTACGAGCAGTACTTC. Its protein is CASSTGTNTYEQYF.

This clone showed up just once. The V gene is TRBV19, the J gene TRBJ1-5, with D possibly TRBD1 on 5 matching bases. The CDR3 covers 15 residues. Germline V gene lookup returns CDR1 LNHDA and CDR2 SQIVND (reference sequence). The ends were cut back, 7 bases at V and 4 bases at J, with 17 bases in the middle. For the CDR3, the DNA is TGTGCCAGTACTAACGGGGAGGGGCTAAATCAGCCCCAGCATTTT. Translating it yields CASTNGEGLNQPQHF.

The J gene is TRBJ1-6, the V gene TRBV13; D not resolved. The CDR3 extends over 14 amino acids. Germline V gives CDR1 PRHDT, CDR2 FYEKMQ (reference sequence). Trimming left V 1 base short and J 7 bases short, with 8 bases between. The DNA of the CDR3 is TGTGCCAGCAGCTTAGATCGGGCAAATTCACCCCTCCACTTT. Translating gives CASSLDRANSPLHF.